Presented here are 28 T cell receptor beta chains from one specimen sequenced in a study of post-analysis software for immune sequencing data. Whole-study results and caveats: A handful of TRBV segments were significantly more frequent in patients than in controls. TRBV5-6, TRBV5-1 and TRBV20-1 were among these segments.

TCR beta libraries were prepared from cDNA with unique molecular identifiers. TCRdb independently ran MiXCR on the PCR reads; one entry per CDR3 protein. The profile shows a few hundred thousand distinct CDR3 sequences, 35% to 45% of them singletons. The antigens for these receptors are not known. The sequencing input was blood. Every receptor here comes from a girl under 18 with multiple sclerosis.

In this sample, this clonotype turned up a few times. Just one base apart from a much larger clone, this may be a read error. The CDR3 protein is CASSVGGQGSGEQYF. Written as DNA, the CDR3 is TGTGCCAGCAGCGTAGGCGGGCAGGGGAGCGGGGAGCAGTACTTC. The rearrangement joins TRBV9 to TRBJ2-5, with D perhaps matching TRBD2 (7 bases). The CDR3 has 15 residues. Germline CDR1 is SGDLS and CDR2 is YYNGEE. V lost 0 bases, J lost 11 bases, and 20 bases lay in between.

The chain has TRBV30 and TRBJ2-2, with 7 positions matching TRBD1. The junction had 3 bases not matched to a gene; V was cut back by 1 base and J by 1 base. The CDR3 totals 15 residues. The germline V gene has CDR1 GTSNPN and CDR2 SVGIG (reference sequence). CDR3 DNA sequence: TGTGCCTGGAGTGCCGGGACAGAGAACACCGGGGAGCTGTTTTTT. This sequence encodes CAWSAGTENTGELFF.

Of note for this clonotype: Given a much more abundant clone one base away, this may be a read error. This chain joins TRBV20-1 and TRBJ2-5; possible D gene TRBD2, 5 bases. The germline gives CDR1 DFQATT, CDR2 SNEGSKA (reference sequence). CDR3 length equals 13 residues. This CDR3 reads CSTRPPNQETQYF. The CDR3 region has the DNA TGCAGTACTAGACCACCCAACCAAGAGACCCAGTACTTC.

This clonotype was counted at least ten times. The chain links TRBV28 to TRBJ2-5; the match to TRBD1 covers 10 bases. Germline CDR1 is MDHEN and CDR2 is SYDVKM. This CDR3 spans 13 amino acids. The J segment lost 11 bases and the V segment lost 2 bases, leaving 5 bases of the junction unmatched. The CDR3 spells CASSLRTGGGQYF. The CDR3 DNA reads TGTGCCAGCAGTTTAAGGACAGGGGGTGGGCAGTACTTC.

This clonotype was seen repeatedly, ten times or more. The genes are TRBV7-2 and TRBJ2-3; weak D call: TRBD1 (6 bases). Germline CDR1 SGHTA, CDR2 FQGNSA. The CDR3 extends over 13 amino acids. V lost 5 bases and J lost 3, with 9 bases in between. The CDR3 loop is CASSARGTDTQYF. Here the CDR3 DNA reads TGTGCCAGCAGCGCCAGGGGTACAGATACGCAGTATTTT.

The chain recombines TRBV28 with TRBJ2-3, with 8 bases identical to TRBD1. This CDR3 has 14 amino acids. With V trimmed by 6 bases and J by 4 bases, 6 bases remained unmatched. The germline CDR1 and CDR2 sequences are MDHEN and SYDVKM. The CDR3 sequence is CASRTTGVSDTQYF. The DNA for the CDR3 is TGTGCCAGCAGAACGACAGGGGTATCAGATACGCAGTATTTT.

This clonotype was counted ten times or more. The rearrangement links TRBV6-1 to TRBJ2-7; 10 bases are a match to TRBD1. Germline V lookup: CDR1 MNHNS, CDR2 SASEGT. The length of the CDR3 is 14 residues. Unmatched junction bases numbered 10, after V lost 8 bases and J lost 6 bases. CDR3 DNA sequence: TGTGCCAGCCACGGCCCCGGGACAGGGGTCGAGCAGTACTTC. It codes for CASHGPGTGVEQYF.

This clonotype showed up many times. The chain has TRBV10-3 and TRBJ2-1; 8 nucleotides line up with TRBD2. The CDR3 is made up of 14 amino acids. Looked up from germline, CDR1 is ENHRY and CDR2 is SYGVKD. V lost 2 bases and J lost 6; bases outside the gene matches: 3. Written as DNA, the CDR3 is TGTGCCATCAGTGAGCGGGAGGGGAGCAATGAGCAGTTCTTC. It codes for CAISEREGSNEQFF.

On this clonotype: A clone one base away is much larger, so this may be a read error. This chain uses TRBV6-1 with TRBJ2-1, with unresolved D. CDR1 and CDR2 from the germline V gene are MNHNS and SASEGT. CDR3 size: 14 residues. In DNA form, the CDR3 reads TGTGCCAGCAGTGAACAGGTCCTCTACAATGAGCGGTTCTTC. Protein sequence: CASSEQVLYNERFF.

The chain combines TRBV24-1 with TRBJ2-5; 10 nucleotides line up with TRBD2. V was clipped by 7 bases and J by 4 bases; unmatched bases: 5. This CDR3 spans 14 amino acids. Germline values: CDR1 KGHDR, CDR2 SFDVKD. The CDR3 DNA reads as TGTGCCACCAGGGACCGACTAGCGGGAGAGACCCAGTACTTC. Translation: CATRDRLAGETQYF.

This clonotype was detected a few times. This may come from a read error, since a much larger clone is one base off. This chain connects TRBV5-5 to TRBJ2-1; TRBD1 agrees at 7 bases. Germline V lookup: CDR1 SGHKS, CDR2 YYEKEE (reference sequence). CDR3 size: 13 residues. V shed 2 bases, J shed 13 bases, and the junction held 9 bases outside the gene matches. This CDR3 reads CASSLTGEETQFF. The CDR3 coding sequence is TGTGCCAGCAGCTTAACAGGGGAAGAGACCCAGTTCTTC.

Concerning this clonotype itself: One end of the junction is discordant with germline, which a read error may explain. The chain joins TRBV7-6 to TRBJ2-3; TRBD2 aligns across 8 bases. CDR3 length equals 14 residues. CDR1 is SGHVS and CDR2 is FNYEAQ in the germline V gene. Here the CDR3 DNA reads TGTGCCAGCAGCTCGGGACTAGACGCAGATACACAGTATTTT. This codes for CASSSGLDADTQYF.

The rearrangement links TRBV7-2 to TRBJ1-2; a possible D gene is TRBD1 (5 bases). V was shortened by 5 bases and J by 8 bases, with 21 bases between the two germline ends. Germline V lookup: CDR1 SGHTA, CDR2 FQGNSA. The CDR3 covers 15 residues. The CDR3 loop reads CASSPTVVGRLGYTF. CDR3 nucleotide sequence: TGTGCCAGCAGCCCGACAGTTGTAGGGCGGTTGGGCTACACCTTC.

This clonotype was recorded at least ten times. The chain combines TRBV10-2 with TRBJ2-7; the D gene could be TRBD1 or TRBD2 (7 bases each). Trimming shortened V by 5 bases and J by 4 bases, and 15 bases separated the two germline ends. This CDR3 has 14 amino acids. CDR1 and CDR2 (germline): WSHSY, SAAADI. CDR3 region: CASSLTGRVYEQYF. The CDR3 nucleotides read TGCGCCAGCAGTTTGACAGGGAGGGTGTACGAGCAGTACTTC.

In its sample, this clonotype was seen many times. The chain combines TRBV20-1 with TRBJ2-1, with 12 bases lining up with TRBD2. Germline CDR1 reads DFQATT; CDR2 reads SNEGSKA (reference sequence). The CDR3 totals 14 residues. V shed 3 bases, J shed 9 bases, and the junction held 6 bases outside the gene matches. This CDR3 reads CSARGLAGRSEQFF. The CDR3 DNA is TGCAGTGCTAGGGGACTAGCGGGCAGGAGTGAGCAGTTCTTC.

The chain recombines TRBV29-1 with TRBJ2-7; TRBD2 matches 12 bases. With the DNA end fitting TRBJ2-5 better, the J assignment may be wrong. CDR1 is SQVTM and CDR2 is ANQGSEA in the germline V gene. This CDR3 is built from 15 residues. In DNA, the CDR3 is TGCAGCGTTGAGGACCGGGAACTAGCGGGGGGGACCCAGTACTTC. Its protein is CSVEDRELAGGTQYF.

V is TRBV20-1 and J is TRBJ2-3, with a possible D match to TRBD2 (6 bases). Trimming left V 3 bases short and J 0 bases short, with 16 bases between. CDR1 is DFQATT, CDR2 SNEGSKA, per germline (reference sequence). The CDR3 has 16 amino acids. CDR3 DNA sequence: TGCAGTGCTAGGATCCCCTCGAGCGGGAGCACAGATACGCAGTATTTT. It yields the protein CSARIPSSGSTDTQYF.

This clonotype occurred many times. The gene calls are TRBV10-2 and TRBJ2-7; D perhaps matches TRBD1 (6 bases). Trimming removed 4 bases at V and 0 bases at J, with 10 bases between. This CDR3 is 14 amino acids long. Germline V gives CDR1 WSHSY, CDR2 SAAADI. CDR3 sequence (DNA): TGCGCCAGCAGTGGACAGGCGAGCTCCTACGAGCAGTACTTC. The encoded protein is CASSGQASSYEQYF.

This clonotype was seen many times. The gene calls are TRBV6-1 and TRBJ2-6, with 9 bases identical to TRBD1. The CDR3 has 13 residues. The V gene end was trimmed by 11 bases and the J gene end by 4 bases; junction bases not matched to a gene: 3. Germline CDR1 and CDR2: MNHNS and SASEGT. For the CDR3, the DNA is TGTGCCGGACAGGGGACGGGGGCCAACGTCCTGACTTTC. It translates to CAGQGTGANVLTF.

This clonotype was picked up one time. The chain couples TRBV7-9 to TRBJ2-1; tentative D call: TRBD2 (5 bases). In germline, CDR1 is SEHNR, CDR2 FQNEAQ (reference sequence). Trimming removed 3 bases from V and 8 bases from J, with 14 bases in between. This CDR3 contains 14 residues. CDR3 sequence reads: CASSFAPGFHEQFF. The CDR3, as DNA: TGTGCCAGCAGCTTTGCACCGGGGTTCCATGAGCAGTTCTTC. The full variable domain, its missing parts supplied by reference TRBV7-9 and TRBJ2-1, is DTGVSQNPRHKITKRGQNVTFRCDPISEHNRLYWYRQTLGQGPEFLTYFQNEAQLEKSRLLSDRFSAERPKGSFSTLEIQRTEQGDSAMYLCASSFAPGFHEQFFGPGTRLTVL.

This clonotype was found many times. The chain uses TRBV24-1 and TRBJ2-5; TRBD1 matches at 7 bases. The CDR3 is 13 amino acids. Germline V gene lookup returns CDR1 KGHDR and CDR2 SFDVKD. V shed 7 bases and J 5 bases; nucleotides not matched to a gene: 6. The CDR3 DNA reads TGTGCCACCAGCTTCCGACAGGGTGAGACCCAGTACTTC. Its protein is CATSFRQGETQYF.

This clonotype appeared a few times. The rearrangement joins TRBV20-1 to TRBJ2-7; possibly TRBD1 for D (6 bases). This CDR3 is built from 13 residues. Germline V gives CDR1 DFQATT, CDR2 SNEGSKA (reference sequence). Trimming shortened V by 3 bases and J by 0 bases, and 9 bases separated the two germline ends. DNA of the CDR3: TGCAGTGCTAGTGAGGGGGACTCCTACGAGCAGTACTTC. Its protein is CSASEGDSYEQYF.

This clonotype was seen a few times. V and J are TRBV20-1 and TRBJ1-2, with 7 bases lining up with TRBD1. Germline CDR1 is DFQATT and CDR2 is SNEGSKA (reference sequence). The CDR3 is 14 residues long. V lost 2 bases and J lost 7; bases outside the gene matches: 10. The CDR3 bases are TGCAGTGCTAGAATCCCAGGGGGTACGAGTGGCTACACCTTC. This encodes CSARIPGGTSGYTF.

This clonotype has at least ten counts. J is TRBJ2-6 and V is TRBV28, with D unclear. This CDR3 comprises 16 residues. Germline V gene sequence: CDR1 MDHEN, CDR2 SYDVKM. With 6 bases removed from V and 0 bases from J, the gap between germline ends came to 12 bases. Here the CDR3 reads CASSTTRASGANVLTF. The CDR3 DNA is TGTGCCAGCAGCACTACCAGAGCCTCTGGGGCCAACGTCCTGACTTTC.

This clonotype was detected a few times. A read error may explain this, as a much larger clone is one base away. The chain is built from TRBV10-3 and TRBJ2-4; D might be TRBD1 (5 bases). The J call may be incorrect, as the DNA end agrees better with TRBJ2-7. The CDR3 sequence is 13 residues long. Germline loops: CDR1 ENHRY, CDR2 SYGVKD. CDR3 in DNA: TGTGCCATCAGGGAGTCCCAGGGTTACGAGCAGTACTTC. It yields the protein CAIRESQGYEQYF.

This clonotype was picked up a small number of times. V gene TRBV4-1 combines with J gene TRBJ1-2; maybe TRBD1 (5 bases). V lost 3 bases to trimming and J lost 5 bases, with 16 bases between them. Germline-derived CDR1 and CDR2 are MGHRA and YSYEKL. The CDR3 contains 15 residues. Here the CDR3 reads CASSQAQGHPYGYTF. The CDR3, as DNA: TGCGCCAGCAGCCAGGCTCAGGGCCACCCATATGGCTACACCTTC.

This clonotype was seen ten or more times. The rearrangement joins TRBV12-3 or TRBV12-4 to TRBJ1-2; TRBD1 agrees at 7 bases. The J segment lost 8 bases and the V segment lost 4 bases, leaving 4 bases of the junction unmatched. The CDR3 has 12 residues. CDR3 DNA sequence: TGTGCCAGCAGTTCAGGGGGTCGGGGCTACACCTTC. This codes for CASSSGGRGYTF.

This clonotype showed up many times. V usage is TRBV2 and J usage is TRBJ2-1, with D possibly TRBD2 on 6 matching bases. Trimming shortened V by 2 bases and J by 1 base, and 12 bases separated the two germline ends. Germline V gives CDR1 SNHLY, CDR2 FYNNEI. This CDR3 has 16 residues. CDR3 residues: CASSELGGLSYNEQFF. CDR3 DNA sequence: TGTGCCAGCAGTGAACTGGGAGGCTTGTCCTACAATGAGCAGTTCTTC.